This T cell receptor beta chain was sequenced in a study of somatic mutations in cytotoxic T cells in rheumatoid arthritis. Study-wide findings and caveats: Significant differences in CD8+ T-cell clonality were not found between rheumatoid arthritis patients and healthy controls (age-matched). The study found CD8+ clonality increased with age in rheumatoid arthritis patients, not healthy controls.

Germline V CDR1 and CDR2: SGHDT, YYEEEE. The germline V and J ends were trimmed by 6 bases and 7 bases, with 17 bases remaining between them. The CDR3 consists of 14 residues. On this clone itself: What it recognizes is unknown.

TCRdb's copy holds only in-frame clones and misses some; the assay was immunoSEQ multiplex PCR. The sample has some 26,000 clones; 82% are singletons. Sequenced material: CD8+ T cells sorted from blood. This chain joins TRBV5-6 and TRBJ1-5, with D perhaps matching TRBD1 (6 bases). The TCR originated in a man in his forties or fifties in good health. The CDR3 region has the DNA TGTGCCAGCACTGAGTGGGGGGCACGGCAGCCCCAGCATTTT. It is translated as CASTEWGARQPQHF.